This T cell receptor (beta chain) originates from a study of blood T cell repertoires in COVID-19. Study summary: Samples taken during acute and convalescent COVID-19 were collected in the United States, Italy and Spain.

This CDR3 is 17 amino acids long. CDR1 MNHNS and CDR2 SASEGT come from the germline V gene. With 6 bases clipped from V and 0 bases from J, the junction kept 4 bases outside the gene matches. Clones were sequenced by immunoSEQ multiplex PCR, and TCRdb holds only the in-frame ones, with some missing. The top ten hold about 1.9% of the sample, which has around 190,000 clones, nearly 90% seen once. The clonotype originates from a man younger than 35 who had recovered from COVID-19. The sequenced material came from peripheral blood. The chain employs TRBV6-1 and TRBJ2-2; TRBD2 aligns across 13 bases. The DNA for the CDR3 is TGTGCCAGCAGAGAACTAGCGGGAGGGCCGAACACCGGGGAGCTGTTTTTT. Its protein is CASRELAGGPNTGELFF.